The entry that follows covers one T cell receptor beta chain sequence. Its cognate antigen is unknown. The sample comes from a study of CXCR3-negative and CXCR3-positive naive CD8 T cells. Findings and caveats of the study: Relative to CXCR3-negative naive cells, CXCR3-positive naive cells had more hydrophobic TRB CDR3s. CD5 surface expression was similar among naive subsets, and TCR strength was estimated by inference from TRB CDR3 properties. Memory CD8+ cells showed much lower diversity, while both naive subsets displayed comparably high diversity.

Libraries of TRB cDNA were made by 5' RACE and carried UMIs. Each CDR3 protein gets one entry in TCRdb, which reprocessed the 5' RACE reads and gives no DNA. The sample includes about 50,000 distinct CDR3 sequences. The CDR3 spans 12 residues. Germline assignment: CDR1 SEHNR and CDR2 FQNEAQ (reference sequence). Naive CD8+ T cells were CD45RO-CCR7+CD27+CD95-. This clonotype was sampled from a human donor in good health. Some clones in this sample may be carry-over from other donors' samples. This chain uses TRBV7-9 with TRBJ2-7. Sequenced sample: naive CXCR3+ CD8+ T cells from blood. Subset specified: CD45RO-CCR7+CD27+CD95- naive CD8+ T cells expressing CXCR3 (TNR3+). The CDR3 reads CASSSLDYEQYF. The whole variable domain, filled in from reference TRBV7-9 and TRBJ2-7, reads DTGVSQNPRHKITKRGQNVTFRCDPISEHNRLYWYRQTLGQGPEFLTYFQNEAQLEKSRLLSDRFSAERPKGSFSTLEIQRTEQGDSAMYLCASSSLDYEQYFGPGTRLTVT.